Listed below are T cell receptor beta chains from one sample, sequenced in a study of T cell clonotyping in hematopoietic cell transplantation. The method was immunoSEQ multiplex PCR; TCRdb's version includes in-frame clones alone and lacks a portion of them. The table records several thousand clones, more than 75% of them present only once. The sample was PBMCs, taken 100 days after allogeneic stem cell transplant. These receptor sequences come from a male patient in his forties or fifties who had an allogeneic stem cell transplant from a related donor, so the T cells may come from the graft donor. Some clones in this sample may be carry-over from other donors' samples. CDR3s include the opening cysteine and the closing phenylalanine or tryptophan. D genes are given only for firm matches.

j_call: TRBJ2-7
v_call: TRBV6-5
d_call: NA
cdr3_length: 11
cdr3_aa: CASSRGYEQYF

j_call: TRBJ2-6
v_call: TRBV4-3
d_call: TRBD1
cdr3_length: 20
cdr3_aa: CASSQEGSGQGRAGANVLTF

j_call: TRBJ2-7
v_call: TRBV28
d_call: TRBD2
cdr3_length: 15
cdr3_aa: CASSFSGGRTYEQYF

j_call: TRBJ1-1
v_call: TRBV7-3
d_call: NA
cdr3_length: 14
cdr3_aa: CASSSILGDAEAFF

j_call: TRBJ1-1
v_call: TRBV6-5
d_call: NA
cdr3_length: 15
cdr3_aa: CASSYSRFWDTEAFF

j_call: TRBJ1-6
v_call: TRBV6-6
d_call: NA
cdr3_length: 15
cdr3_aa: CASSYGGFYNSPLHF

j_call: TRBJ2-7
v_call: TRBV9
d_call: NA
cdr3_length: 16
cdr3_aa: CASSVATGELSYEQYF

j_call: TRBJ2-7
v_call: TRBV9
d_call: NA
cdr3_length: 14
cdr3_aa: CASSVGDGLYEQYF

j_call: TRBJ2-7
v_call: TRBV28
d_call: TRBD2
cdr3_length: 16
cdr3_aa: CASSPRGGSTACEQYF

j_call: TRBJ2-2
v_call: TRBV11-2
d_call: TRBD2
cdr3_length: 18
cdr3_aa: CASSYRVLASGSSGELFF

j_call: TRBJ1-2
v_call: TRBV6-5
d_call: NA
cdr3_length: 14
cdr3_aa: CASSYGLEYSGYTF

j_call: TRBJ2-1
v_call: TRBV11-2
d_call: NA
cdr3_length: 15
cdr3_aa: CASSLVSEYYNEQFF

j_call: TRBJ2-7
v_call: TRBV1
d_call: NA
cdr3_length: 17
cdr3_aa: CTSSQEGVEGGSYEQYF

j_call: TRBJ2-5
v_call: TRBV5-1
d_call: NA
cdr3_length: 15
cdr3_aa: CASSLGAGVVETQYF

j_call: TRBJ1-6
v_call: TRBV2
d_call: TRBD1
cdr3_length: 13
cdr3_aa: CASRDRANSPLHF

j_call: TRBJ2-1
v_call: TRBV5-4
d_call: NA
cdr3_length: 14
cdr3_aa: CASSLRGSYNEQFF

j_call: TRBJ2-7
v_call: TRBV6-5
d_call: NA
cdr3_length: 11
cdr3_aa: CASIKNEEQYF

j_call: TRBJ1-6
v_call: TRBV7-3
d_call: NA
cdr3_length: 13
cdr3_aa: CASSWGNNSPLHF

j_call: TRBJ2-7
v_call: TRBV11-2
d_call: TRBD2
cdr3_length: 19
cdr3_aa: CASSSATKPGTSGGYEQYF

j_call: TRBJ1-4
v_call: TRBV11-1
d_call: NA
cdr3_length: 15
cdr3_aa: CASSLQMGTRKKLFF

j_call: TRBJ2-7
v_call: TRBV6-1
d_call: TRBD2
cdr3_length: 14
cdr3_aa: CASSQRGSSYEQYF